The rows below give T cell receptor beta chains drawn from one sample of a study of blood T cell repertoires in COVID-19. The repertoire was sequenced with immunoSEQ multiplex PCR; TCRdb's copy has only in-frame clones and lacks some. The sample lists over 150,000 clones; about four fifths were seen once. The material sequenced was peripheral blood. These receptors were taken from a woman aged 60 to 75 with acute or convalescent COVID-19. Each CDR3 is given with its conserved first and last residue. D genes are given only for firm matches.

TRBV5-4	TRBD2	TRBJ2-5	CASSLGTGGGQETQYF	TGTGCCAGCAGCTTGGGGACGGGGGGAGGCCAAGAGACCCAGTACTTC
TRBV7-3	NA	TRBJ2-3	CASSPRGGSTDTQYF	TGTGCCAGCAGCCCCAGGGGTGGGAGTACAGATACGCAGTATTTT
TRBV28	NA	TRBJ1-3	CASSFYSGNTIYF	TGTGCCAGCAGTTTTTACTCTGGAAACACCATATATTTT
TRBV7-3	NA	TRBJ2-7	CASSLNSGTSSSYEQYF	TGTGCCAGCAGCCTGAACTCCGGGACATCGAGCTCCTACGAGCAGTACTTC
TRBV6-2/TRBV6-3	NA	TRBJ1-4	CASSYAMPGEKLFF	TGTGCCAGCAGTTACGCTATGCCGGGTGAAAAACTGTTTTTT
TRBV12-5	TRBD2	TRBJ2-1	CASGLWLAGTRVEQFF	TGTGCTAGTGGTTTGTGGCTAGCGGGGACCCGGGTTGAGCAGTTCTTC
TRBV4-2	NA	TRBJ1-3	CASSRQIRSGNTIYF	TGTGCCAGCAGCCGGCAGATACGCTCTGGAAACACCATATATTTT
TRBV6-5	TRBD2	TRBJ2-5	CASSYGGGTTETQYF	TGTGCCAGCAGTTACGGCGGGGGTACGACAGAGACCCAGTACTTC
TRBV5-4	TRBD1	TRBJ1-2	CASSSRTGGGLNYGYTF	TGTGCCAGCAGCTCTCGGACAGGAGGAGGACTTAACTATGGCTACACCTTC
TRBV18	TRBD1	TRBJ2-5	CASSPGQKETQYF	TGTGCCAGCTCACCGGGACAGAAAGAGACCCAGTACTTC
TRBV28	NA	TRBJ1-5	CAARGGGYSNQPQHF	TGTGCCGCAAGGGGAGGGGGTTATAGCAATCAGCCCCAGCATTTT